This TCR beta chain was recovered during a study of a mutant IDH1 vaccine in newly diagnosed glioma. The method was immunoSEQ multiplex PCR; TCRdb's version includes in-frame clones alone and lacks a portion of them. The sample carries 30,000 to 35,000 clones, about 79% recorded once. Stated time point: week 5, during vaccination. In the vaccine, a single dose held 300 ug of the mutant IDH1 20-mer peptide, along with topical imiquimod. On this clone itself: The target antigen is unknown.

The V gene's germline CDR1 is SGHKS and CDR2 YYEKEE (reference sequence). The V end lost 1 base, the J end lost 7 bases, and 11 bases lay between the germline ends. The CDR3 is made up of 14 amino acids. The source was PBMCs, collected from a glioma patient whose treatment included an IDH1 peptide vaccine. This chain links TRBV5-5 with TRBJ1-4; a possible D gene is TRBD1 (6 bases). This TCR was sampled from a man aged 25 to 45 with glioma. DNA for the CDR3: TGTGCCAGCAGCTTGACAGGGTGGGGTGAAAAACTGTTTTTT. It translates to CASSLTGWGEKLFF.